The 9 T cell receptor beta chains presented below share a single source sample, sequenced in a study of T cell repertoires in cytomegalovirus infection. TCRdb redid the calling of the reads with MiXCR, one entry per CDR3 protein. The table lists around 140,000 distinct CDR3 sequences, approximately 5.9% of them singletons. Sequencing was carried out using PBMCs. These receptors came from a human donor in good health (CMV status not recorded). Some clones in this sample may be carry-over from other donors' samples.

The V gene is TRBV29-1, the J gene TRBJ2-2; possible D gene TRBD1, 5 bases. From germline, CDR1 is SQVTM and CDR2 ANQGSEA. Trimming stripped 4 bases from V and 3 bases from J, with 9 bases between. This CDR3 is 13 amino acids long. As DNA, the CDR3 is TGCAGCGTTGGCCGACAGCACACCGGGGAGCTGTTTTTT. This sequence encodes CSVGRQHTGELFF.

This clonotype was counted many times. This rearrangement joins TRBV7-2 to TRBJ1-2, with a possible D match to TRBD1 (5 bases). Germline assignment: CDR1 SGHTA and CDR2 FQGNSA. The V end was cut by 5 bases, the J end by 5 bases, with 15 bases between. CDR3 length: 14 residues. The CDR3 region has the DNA TGTGCCAGCAGCCCCCAGGGAGGAAGGTATGGCTACACCTTC. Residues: CASSPQGGRYGYTF.

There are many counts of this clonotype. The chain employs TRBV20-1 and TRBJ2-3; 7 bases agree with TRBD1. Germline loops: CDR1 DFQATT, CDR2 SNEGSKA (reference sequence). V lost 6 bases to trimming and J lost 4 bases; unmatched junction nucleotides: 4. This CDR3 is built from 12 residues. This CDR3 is CSAPQGADTQYF. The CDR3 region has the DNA TGCAGTGCCCCCCAGGGGGCAGATACGCAGTATTTT.

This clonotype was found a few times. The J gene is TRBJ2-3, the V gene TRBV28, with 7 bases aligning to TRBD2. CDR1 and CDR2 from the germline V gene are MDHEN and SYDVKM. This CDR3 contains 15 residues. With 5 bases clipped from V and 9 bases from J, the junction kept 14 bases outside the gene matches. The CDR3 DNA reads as TGTGCCAGCAGTCCTCCCCCTAGCGGAGTTCACACGCAGTATTTT. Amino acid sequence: CASSPPPSGVHTQYF.

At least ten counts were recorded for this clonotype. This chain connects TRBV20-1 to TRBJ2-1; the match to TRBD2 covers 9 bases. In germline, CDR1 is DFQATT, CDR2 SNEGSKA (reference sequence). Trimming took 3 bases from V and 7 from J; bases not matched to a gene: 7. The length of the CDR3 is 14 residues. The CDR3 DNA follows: TGCAGTGCTAGTGGCGGGGGGGTAAGAAATGAGCAGTTCTTC. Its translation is CSASGGGVRNEQFF.

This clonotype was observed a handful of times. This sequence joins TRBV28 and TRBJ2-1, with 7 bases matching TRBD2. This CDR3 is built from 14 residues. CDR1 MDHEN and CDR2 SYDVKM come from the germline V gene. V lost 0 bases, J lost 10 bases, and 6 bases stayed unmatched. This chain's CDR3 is CASSLWGEGREQFF. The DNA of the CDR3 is TGTGCCAGCAGTTTATGGGGGGAGGGTCGCGAGCAGTTCTTC.

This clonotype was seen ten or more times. CDR3 in DNA: TGCAGTGCTAGACGCGAGGGTGCGAACACTGAAGCTTTCTTT. It specifies CSARREGANTEAFF. J is TRBJ1-1 and V is TRBV20-1; no clear D gene. V was cut by 2 bases and J by 1 base, with 11 bases left in between. Germline CDR1 reads DFQATT; CDR2 reads SNEGSKA (reference sequence). This CDR3 comprises 14 residues.

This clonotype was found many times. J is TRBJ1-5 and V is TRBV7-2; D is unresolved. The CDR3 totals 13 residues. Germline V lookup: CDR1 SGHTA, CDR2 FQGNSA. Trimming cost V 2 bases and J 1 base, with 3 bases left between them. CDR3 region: CASSLRSNQPQHF. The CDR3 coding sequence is TGTGCCAGCAGCTTAAGGAGCAATCAGCCCCAGCATTTT.

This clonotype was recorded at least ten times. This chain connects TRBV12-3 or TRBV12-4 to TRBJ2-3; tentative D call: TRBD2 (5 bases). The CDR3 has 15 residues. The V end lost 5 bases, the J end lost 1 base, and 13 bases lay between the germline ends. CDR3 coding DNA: TGTGCCAGCAGTCCCGACCGGGGTCGCACAGATACGCAGTATTTT. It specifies CASSPDRGRTDTQYF.